The 30 T cell receptor beta chains reported below all come from one sample, sequenced in a study of cytomegalovirus exposure and HLA in healthy donors. The PCR was carried out with 60 Vbeta primers and 13 Jbeta primers. The protocol was immunoSEQ multiplex PCR, while the TCRdb copy is restricted to in-frame clones and leaves out a portion. The sample holds about 160,000 clones, roughly 84% seen once. Sample: PBMCs. The receptors shown here come from a man aged 18 to 29 in good health and CMV-seropositive.

The chain employs TRBV11-2 and TRBJ2-5, with 10 nucleotides matching TRBD2. CDR3 length: 17 residues. V was clipped by 6 bases and J by 5 bases; unmatched bases: 15. CDR1 is SGHAT, CDR2 FQNNGV, per germline. The CDR3 DNA reads as TGTGCCAGCAGGCTCGTCGGTCCGGCAGCGGGGGGGGAGACCCAGTACTTC. Translation gives CASRLVGPAAGGETQYF. The full variable domain, its missing parts supplied by reference TRBV11-2 and TRBJ2-5, is EAGVAQSPRYKIIEKRQSVAFWCNPISGHATLYWYQQILGQGPKLLIQFQNNGVVDDSQLPKDRFSAERLKGVDSTLKIQPAKLEDSAVYLCASRLVGPAAGGETQYFGPGTRLLVL.

The CDR3 nucleotides are TGTGCCTGGAGGGACAGCTTCCATCAGCCCCAGCATTTT. Its protein is CAWRDSFHQPQHF. This chain links TRBV30 with TRBJ1-5; weak D call: TRBD1 (6 bases). Per the germline V gene, CDR1 is GTSNPN and CDR2 is SVGIG (reference sequence). This CDR3 region has 13 residues. Trimming removed 3 bases from V and 5 bases from J, with 11 bases in between.

As concerns this clone: Relative to the germline gene, one junction end is altered; a read error may explain this. Other DNA sequences within the sample encode an identical CDR3. The chain couples TRBV6-4 to TRBJ2-5; 10 bases agree with TRBD1. The CDR3 length is 16 residues. The germline V gene encodes CDR1 MRHNA and CDR2 SNTAGT. This CDR3 is CASSDSSGQGEETQYF. The CDR3, as DNA: TGTGCCAGCAGCGACTCGAGCGGACAGGGGGAAGAGACCCAGTACTTC.

The V call is TRBV11-1, the J call TRBJ1-5, with D tentatively TRBD1 (5 bases). Germline lookup yields CDR1 SGHAT and CDR2 FQDESV (reference sequence). V was trimmed by 5 bases and J by 1 base, leaving 12 bases between them. The CDR3 has 15 residues. The DNA for the CDR3 is TGTGCCAGCAGCCCCAGGGTGAAGAGCAATCAGCCCCAGCATTTT. The encoded protein is CASSPRVKSNQPQHF.

The rearrangement joins TRBV7-2 to TRBJ2-3; tentatively, D is TRBD2 (6 bases). This CDR3 is built from 12 residues. CDR1 and CDR2 from the germline V gene are SGHTA and FQGNSA. Trimming removed 1 base from V and 11 bases from J, with 10 bases in between. The DNA for the CDR3 is TGTGCCAGCAGCTTAGGCCTAGCGAGGCAGTATTTT. It codes for CASSLGLARQYF.

This clone has a handful of counts. The rearrangement joins TRBV6-5 to TRBJ1-1; D is possibly TRBD1 (6 bases). CDR3 length: 15 amino acids. Germline values: CDR1 MNHEY, CDR2 SVGAGI. Trimming took off 8 bases at V and 7 bases at J, with 23 bases between the two ends. Here the CDR3 reads CASVSRGGRQNEAFF. DNA of the CDR3: TGTGCCAGCGTCTCACGGGGGGGGCGACAAAATGAAGCTTTCTTT.

The sample holds a few counts of this clone. The CDR3 DNA sequence: TGCGCCAGCAGCCAAGGGACAGACAACACTGAAGCTTTCTTT. Its translation: CASSQGTDNTEAFF. This rearrangement joins TRBV4-3 to TRBJ1-1; D perhaps matches TRBD1 (6 bases). Germline V gene lookup returns CDR1 LGHNA and CDR2 YSLEER. V was pared by 1 base and J by 2 bases, with 8 bases between. The CDR3 has 14 residues.

The V and J genes are TRBV5-1 and TRBJ1-1; D remains ambiguous. From germline, CDR1 is SGHRS and CDR2 YFSETQ. V was pared by 6 bases and J by 3 bases, with 12 bases between. This CDR3 comprises 13 residues. This CDR3 is CASTYGEDTEAFF. The CDR3 DNA reads TGCGCCAGCACCTACGGGGAAGACACTGAAGCTTTCTTT.

This chain links TRBV7-3 with TRBJ2-7, with D possibly TRBD2 on 5 matching bases. Deletions cut 0 bases from V and 3 bases from J, with 6 bases between. The CDR3 extends over 13 amino acids. CDR1 and CDR2 from the germline V gene are SGHTA and FQGTGA. The chain's CDR3 is CASSLTRDYEQYF. CDR3 nucleotides: TGTGCCAGCAGCTTAACCCGGGACTACGAGCAGTACTTC.

This clone was recorded only once. V usage is TRBV7-9 and J usage is TRBJ1-2; TRBD1 matches at 8 bases. Germline values: CDR1 SEHNR, CDR2 FQNEAQ (reference sequence). This CDR3 has 16 residues. V gave up 4 bases and J gave up 3 bases; unmatched junction bases: 10. The CDR3, as DNA: TGTGCCAGCAGCTCCGGGACAGGAGTTTTCGACTATGGCTACACCTTC. The encoded protein is CASSSGTGVFDYGYTF.

The chain combines TRBV18 with TRBJ2-1, with TRBD1 matching over 9 bases. The germline V gene has CDR1 KGHSH and CDR2 LQKENI. The CDR3 runs to 14 residues. The V segment lost 2 bases and the J segment 9 bases; nucleotides outside the gene matches: 5. CDR3 sequence (DNA): TGTGCCAGCTCACCAGGGACAGGGTTTGGTGAGCAGTTCTTC. Amino acid sequence: CASSPGTGFGEQFF.

This clone was observed once. V is TRBV29-1 and J is TRBJ1-2; D not resolved. There are 12 residues in the CDR3. Trimming removed 3 bases at V and 2 bases at J, with 7 bases between. CDR1 is SQVTM and CDR2 is ANQGSEA in the germline V gene. The CDR3 bases are TGCAGCGTTGAGGCGGGAAACTATGGCTACACCTTC. It specifies CSVEAGNYGYTF.

This clone appeared once. This rearrangement joins TRBV9 to TRBJ1-1; maybe TRBD1 (6 bases). CDR1 is SGDLS, CDR2 YYNGEE, per germline. The ends were cut back, 1 base at V and 3 bases at J, with 7 bases in the middle. This CDR3 contains 13 residues. CDR3 region: CASSVRTDTEAFF. The CDR3 DNA sequence: TGTGCCAGCAGCGTAAGGACAGACACTGAAGCTTTCTTT.

This clone was seen only a few times. V is TRBV6-1 and J is TRBJ2-3; TRBD2 matches 8 bases. Germline V gives CDR1 MNHNS, CDR2 SASEGT. The CDR3 extends over 16 amino acids. J was trimmed by 10 bases and V by 4 bases; bases with no gene match: 16. The CDR3 loop is CASSGFSGGRISAQYF. The CDR3 DNA sequence: TGTGCCAGCAGTGGATTCAGCGGGGGACGGATCAGCGCGCAGTATTTT.

About this clone itself: A junction end diverges from the germline sequence, so it may reflect a read error. The rearrangement joins TRBV4-3 to TRBJ1-3; D unresolved. The CDR3 contains 15 residues. Germline-derived CDR1 and CDR2 are LGHNA and YSLEER. CDR3 coding DNA: TGCGCCAGCAGCCAAGAGCCAGGCCCTGGGAACACCATATATTTT. Protein product: CASSQEPGPGNTIYF.

This clone was detected only once. This sequence joins TRBV4-1 and TRBJ1-2; D ambiguous. The CDR3 is 16 residues long. Trimming took off 3 bases at V and 0 bases at J, with 14 bases between the two ends. Germline V gene sequence: CDR1 MGHRA, CDR2 YSYEKL. The CDR3 sequence: CASSHENLVTNYGYTF. DNA for the CDR3: TGCGCCAGCAGCCATGAAAACTTAGTCACTAACTATGGCTACACCTTC.

The V gene is TRBV9, the J gene TRBJ2-1; TRBD1 agrees at 7 bases. Germline V gene lookup returns CDR1 SGDLS and CDR2 YYNGEE. The CDR3 has 12 amino acids. J lost 8 bases, V lost 7 bases, and 6 bases had no gene match. The CDR3: CASEDRTYEQFF. The CDR3 region has the DNA TGTGCCAGCGAGGACAGGACCTATGAGCAGTTCTTC.

This chain links TRBV7-8 with TRBJ2-7; D is perhaps TRBD1 (6 bases). CDR1 and CDR2 (germline): SGHVS, FQNEAQ. Trimming left V 5 bases short and J 0 bases short, with 17 bases between. This CDR3 has 16 residues. CDR3 sequence: CASSPRQVTISYEQYF. The CDR3 DNA follows: TGTGCCAGCAGCCCTAGACAGGTCACCATCTCCTACGAGCAGTACTTC.

The chain combines TRBV7-6 with TRBJ2-5; 9 bases fit TRBD1. Judging by the DNA end, TRBJ2-7 fits better; the J call may be wrong. The CDR3 consists of 15 residues. The germline gives CDR1 SGHVS, CDR2 FNYEAQ. CDR3 DNA sequence: TGTGCCAGCAGCCCAGGGACAGGGCTAAAGAGCGAGCAGTACTTC. Translation gives CASSPGTGLKSEQYF.

This clone was picked up one time. This chain connects TRBV6-1 to TRBJ1-5; the match to TRBD1 covers 9 bases. Looked up from germline, CDR1 is MNHNS and CDR2 is SASEGT. This CDR3 is built from 14 residues. Trimming cost V 1 base and J 14 bases; bases outside gene matches: 9. The CDR3 loop reads CASSEDSRTGDKHF. In DNA form, the CDR3 reads TGTGCCAGCAGTGAAGACTCCCGGACAGGGGACAAGCATTTT.

This chain links TRBV30 with TRBJ1-1, with 8 bases matching TRBD1. The CDR3 is 14 residues long. The V segment lost 2 bases and the J segment 6 bases; nucleotides outside the gene matches: 8. Per germline, CDR1 GTSNPN and CDR2 SVGIG (reference sequence). The CDR3 loop reads CAWSKGTGPAEAFF. CDR3 DNA: TGTGCCTGGAGTAAAGGGACAGGCCCCGCTGAAGCTTTCTTT.

CDR3 residues: CSVGGQSDLSNYGYTF. The CDR3 region has the DNA TGCAGCGTAGGGGGACAGTCCGACCTTTCTAACTATGGCTACACCTTC. The chain combines TRBV29-1 with TRBJ1-2, with 7 positions matching TRBD1. V lost 6 bases to trimming and J lost 0 bases; unmatched junction nucleotides: 13. The germline V gene has CDR1 SQVTM and CDR2 ANQGSEA. The CDR3 spans 16 residues.

The CDR3 region is CASSILYNEQFF. The CDR3 coding sequence is TGTGCCAGTAGTATATTATACAATGAGCAGTTCTTC. The chain has TRBV19 and TRBJ2-1; the D is unclear. Germline lookup yields CDR1 LNHDA and CDR2 SQIVND (reference sequence). This CDR3 region has 12 residues. With 2 bases removed from V and 4 bases from J, the gap between germline ends came to 3 bases.

This chain connects TRBV13 to TRBJ1-1; D is ambiguous. The germline CDR1 and CDR2 sequences are PRHDT and FYEKMQ (reference sequence). There are 14 residues in the CDR3. Between the trimmed V and J ends, which lost 0 bases and 3 bases, there was a span of 8 bases. CDR3 sequence: CASSLGPTDTEAFF. In nucleotides, the CDR3 is TGTGCCAGCAGCTTAGGTCCAACAGACACTGAAGCTTTCTTT.

The rearrangement uses TRBV7-6 and TRBJ2-7, with 7 bases that match TRBD1. V gave up 3 bases and J gave up 5 bases; unmatched junction bases: 4. The CDR3 covers 13 residues. Germline assignment: CDR1 SGHVS and CDR2 FNYEAQ. The CDR3 DNA reads as TGTGCCAGCAGCTTGTCAGGGACAGACGAGCAGTACTTC. Residues: CASSLSGTDEQYF.

The genes are TRBV7-9 and TRBJ1-4; D is ambiguous. CDR3 length: 15 residues. Deletions cut 7 bases from V and 0 bases from J, with 12 bases between. Germline V gene data show CDR1 as SEHNR and CDR2 as FQNEAQ (reference sequence). CDR3 in amino acids: CASTAGEATNEKLFF. The CDR3 nucleotides read TGTGCCAGCACCGCCGGGGAGGCAACTAATGAAAAACTGTTTTTT.

As concerns this clone: This is likely a read error, given that the CDR3 carries no conserved phenylalanine or tryptophan at its end. The genes are TRBV9 and TRBJ1-5, with no clear D. Trimming removed 0 bases at V and 1 base at J, with 5 bases between. The CDR3 consists of 14 residues. The germline gives CDR1 SGDLS, CDR2 YYNGEE. CDR3 protein: CASSVARSNQPQHL. The CDR3 nucleotides read TGTGCCAGCAGCGTAGCTCGGAGCAATCAGCCCCAGCATCTT.

CDR3: CASRLGPPAGESETQYF. CDR3 sequence (DNA): TGTGCAAGTCGCTTAGGCCCCCCTGCGGGGGAGTCTGAGACCCAGTACTTC. The rearrangement uses TRBV12-2 and TRBJ2-5; TRBD2 was called by the table and not checked on the DNA. TRBV12-2 is assigned pseudogene status. The CDR3 sequence is 17 residues long.

This clone was observed once. The chain is built from TRBV12-5 and TRBJ2-3; 15 positions match TRBD2. The CDR3 is 17 residues long. Trimming cost V 1 base and J 4 bases; bases outside gene matches: 3. From germline, CDR1 is LGHNT and CDR2 FRNRAP. CDR3 sequence reads: CASGLGTSGGVPDTQYF. The CDR3 nucleotides read TGTGCTAGTGGTTTGGGGACTAGCGGGGGGGTCCCAGATACGCAGTATTTT.

The chain links TRBV4-1 to TRBJ2-1, with D perhaps TRBD2 (5 bases). This CDR3 has 17 amino acids. The germline V and J ends were trimmed by 3 bases and 3 bases, with 18 bases remaining between them. Per germline, CDR1 MGHRA and CDR2 YSYEKL. The CDR3 bases are TGCGCCAGCAGCCAGCCGACTCGGGGTTCCTACTACAATGAGCAGTTCTTC. It is translated as CASSQPTRGSYYNEQFF.